This entry concerns a single T cell receptor beta chain. The data belong to a study of Graves' ophthalmopathy and Graves' hyperthyroidism. The V end was cut by 7 bases, the J end by 3 bases, with 9 bases between. The CDR3 extends over 11 amino acids. Looked up from germline, CDR1 is SQVTM and CDR2 is ANQGSEA. RNA transcripts provided the template for amplifying TCR beta CDR3 regions. Second-round multiplex PCR followed a first-round RT-PCR using HTBI primers. TCRdb reprocessed the multiplex PCR reads with MiXCR, giving one entry per CDR3 protein. Of 500,000 to 700,000 distinct CDR3 sequences in the sample, roughly 39% are singletons; the top ten hold about 4.2%. It was on clinical symptoms, serum thyroxine, TRAb, thyroid ultrasound and orbital computed tomography that diagnosis relied.

Source material: peripheral blood or thyroid tissue (not recorded which). The J gene is TRBJ1-2, the V gene TRBV29-1; D possibly corresponds to TRBD1 (6 bases). This TCR was sampled from an adult man with Graves' hyperthyroidism. CDR3 nucleotide sequence: TGCAGCGAGGACAGTGACTATGGCTACACCTTC. Residues: CSEDSDYGYTF. The full variable domain, in which reference TRBV29-1 and TRBJ1-2 provide the parts outside the CDR3, is SAVISQKPSRDICQRGTSLTIQCQVDSQVTMMFWYRQQPGQSLTLIATANQGSEATYESGFVIDKFPISRPNLTFSTLTVSNMSPEDSSIYLCSEDSDYGYTFGSGTRLTVV.